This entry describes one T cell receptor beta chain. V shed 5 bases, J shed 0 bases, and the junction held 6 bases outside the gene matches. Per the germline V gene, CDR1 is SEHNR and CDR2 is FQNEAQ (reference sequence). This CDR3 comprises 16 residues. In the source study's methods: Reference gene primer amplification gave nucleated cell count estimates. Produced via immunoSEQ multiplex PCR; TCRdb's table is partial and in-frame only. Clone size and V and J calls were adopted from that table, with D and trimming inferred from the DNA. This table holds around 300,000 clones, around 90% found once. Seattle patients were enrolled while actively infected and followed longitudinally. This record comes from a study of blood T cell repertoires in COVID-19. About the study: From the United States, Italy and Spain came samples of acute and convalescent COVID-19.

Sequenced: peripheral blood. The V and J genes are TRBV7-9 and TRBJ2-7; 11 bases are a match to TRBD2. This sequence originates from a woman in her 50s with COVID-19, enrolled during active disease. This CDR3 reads CASSSRLAGYSYEQYF. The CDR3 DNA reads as TGTGCCAGCAGCAGCAGACTAGCGGGATACTCCTACGAGCAGTACTTC.